The rows below give T cell receptor beta chains drawn from one sample of a study of early T cells in non-severe SARS-CoV-2 infection. MiXCR, applied by TCRdb to the 5' RACE reads, yields one record per CDR3 protein. This sample has under 45,000 distinct CDR3 sequences, with almost 5.5% found just once. The sample consisted of whole blood, taken at baseline. Receptor source: an adult who was a healthcare worker with PCR-confirmed SARS-CoV-2 infection or an uninfected control (not recorded which). Both conserved end residues are part of each CDR3. The order of the fields is V gene, J gene, CDR3 protein.

>TRBV28|TRBJ2-7
CASRKPRTSGSSYEQYF
>TRBV28|TRBJ2-7
CASVGTGGGFYEQYF
>TRBV6-6|TRBJ2-4
CASRLELDGNIQYF
>TRBV6-5|TRBJ2-3
CASSYGGLTSDTQYF
>TRBV6-1|TRBJ1-4
CASIRGRGFNEKLFF
>TRBV6-4|TRBJ2-3
CASSDPGTHTDTQYF
>TRBV20-1|TRBJ2-3
CSARDPIAGEADTQYF
>TRBV12-3/TRBV12-4|TRBJ1-2
CASSSRQASYYGYTF
>TRBV7-9|TRBJ1-2
CASSPPTDVNGYTF
>TRBV19|TRBJ2-2
CASSLGRLNTGELFF
>TRBV12-3/TRBV12-4|TRBJ2-7
CASNRDIYEQYF
>TRBV7-2|TRBJ2-1
CASSLGTSVSNEQFF
>TRBV12-3/TRBV12-4|TRBJ1-2
CASSLGLPYGYTF